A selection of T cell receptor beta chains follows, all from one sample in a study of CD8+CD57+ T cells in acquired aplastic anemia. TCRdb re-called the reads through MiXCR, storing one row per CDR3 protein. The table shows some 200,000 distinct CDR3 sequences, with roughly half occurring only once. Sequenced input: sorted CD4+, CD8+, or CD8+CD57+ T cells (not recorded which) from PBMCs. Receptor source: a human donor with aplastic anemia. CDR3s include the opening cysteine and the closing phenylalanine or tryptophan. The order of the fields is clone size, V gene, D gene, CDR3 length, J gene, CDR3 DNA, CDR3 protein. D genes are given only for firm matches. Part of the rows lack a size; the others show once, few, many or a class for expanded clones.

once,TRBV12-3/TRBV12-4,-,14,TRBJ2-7,TGTGCCAGCGGAAAGGGTTTTAATTCCTACGAGCAGTACTTC,CASGKGFNSYEQYF
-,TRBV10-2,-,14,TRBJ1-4,TGCGCCAGCAGTGACGGACCAACTAATGAAAAACTGTTTTTT,CASSDGPTNEKLFF
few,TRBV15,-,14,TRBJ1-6,TGTGCCACCAGCAGGAGTCAGGGGAATTCACCCCTCCACTTT,CATSRSQGNSPLHF
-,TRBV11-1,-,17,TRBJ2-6,TGTGCCAGCAGATCCGGGACATCAAGCTCTGGGGCCAACGTCCTGACTTTC,CASRSGTSSSGANVLTF
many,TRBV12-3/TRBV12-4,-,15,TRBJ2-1,TGTGCCAGCAGACGTCGGGACGGCTTATGGGATGAGCAGTTCTTC,CASRRRDGLWDEQFF
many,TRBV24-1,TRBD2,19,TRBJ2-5,TGTGCCACCAGTGATTTCAAATACCTAGCGGGTCCCAGTAGAGAGACCCAGTACTTC,CATSDFKYLAGPSRETQYF
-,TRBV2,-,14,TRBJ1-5,TGTGCCAGCAGTGATAGGAATAGCAATCAGCCCCAGCATTTT,CASSDRNSNQPQHF
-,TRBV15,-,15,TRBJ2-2,TGCGCCACCAGCAGAGATGTGGGGGCATCCGGGGAGCTGTTTTTT,CATSRDVGASGELFF
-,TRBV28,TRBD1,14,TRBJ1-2,TGTGCCGTGGGCCCAGGGGGGCCTAACTATGGCTACACCTTC,CAVGPGGPNYGYTF
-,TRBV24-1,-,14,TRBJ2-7,TGTGCCGCCAGTGATCGGTTACGGGTACACGAGCAGTACTTC,CAASDRLRVHEQYF
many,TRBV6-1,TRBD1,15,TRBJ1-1,TGTGCCAGCAGCCTGCTCCGGGACAGGGTCACTGAAGCTTTCTTT,CASSLLRDRVTEAFF
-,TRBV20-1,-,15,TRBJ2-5,TGCAGTGCCCGCCGATACGGGGGTCACCAAGAGACCCAGTACTTC,CSARRYGGHQETQYF
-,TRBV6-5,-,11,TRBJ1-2,TGTGCCAGCAGTTCCGGCTATGGCTACACCTTC,CASSSGYGYTF
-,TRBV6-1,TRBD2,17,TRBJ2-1,TGTGCCAGCAGTCCTTGGGCTAGCGGAGTAGAATGGAGTGAGCAGTTCTTC,CASSPWASGVEWSEQFF
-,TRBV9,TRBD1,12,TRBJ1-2,TGTGCCAGCGTGGACAGGGTTAATGGCTACACCTTC,CASVDRVNGYTF
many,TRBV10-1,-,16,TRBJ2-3,TGCGCCAGCAATACGGGGGGCACCGAGTACACAGATACGCAGTATTTT,CASNTGGTEYTDTQYF
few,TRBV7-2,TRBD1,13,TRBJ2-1,TGTGCCAGCAGCGACAGGCCGGGACAGATGAAGTTCTTC,CASSDRPGQMKFF
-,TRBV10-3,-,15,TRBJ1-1,TGTGCCATCAGTAGTATGGAGAGGGGGTTCACTGAAGCTTTCTTT,CAISSMERGFTEAFF
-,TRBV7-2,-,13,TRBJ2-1,TGTGCCAGCAGCTTAGGGAGGGGCCTCGAGCAGTTCTTC,CASSLGRGLEQFF
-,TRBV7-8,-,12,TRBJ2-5,TGTGCCAGCTTCCCGAGTTGGGAGACCCAGTACTTC,CASFPSWETQYF